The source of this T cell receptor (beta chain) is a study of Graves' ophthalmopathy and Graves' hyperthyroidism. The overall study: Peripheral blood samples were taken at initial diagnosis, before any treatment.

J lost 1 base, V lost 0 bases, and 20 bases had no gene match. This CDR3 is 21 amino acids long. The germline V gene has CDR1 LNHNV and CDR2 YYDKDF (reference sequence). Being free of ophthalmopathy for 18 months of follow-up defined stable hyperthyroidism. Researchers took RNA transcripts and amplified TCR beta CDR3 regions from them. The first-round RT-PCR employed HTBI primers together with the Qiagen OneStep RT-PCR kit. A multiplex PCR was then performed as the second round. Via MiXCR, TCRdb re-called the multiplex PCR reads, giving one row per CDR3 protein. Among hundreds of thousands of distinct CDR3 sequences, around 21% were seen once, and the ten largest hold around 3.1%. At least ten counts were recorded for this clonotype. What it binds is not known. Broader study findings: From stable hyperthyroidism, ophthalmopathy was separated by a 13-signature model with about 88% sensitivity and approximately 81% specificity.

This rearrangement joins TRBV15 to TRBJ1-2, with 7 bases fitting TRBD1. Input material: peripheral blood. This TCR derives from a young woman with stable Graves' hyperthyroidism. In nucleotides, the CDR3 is TGTGCCACCAGCAGAGATGTGGGGGACAGACCAGGGTCGAACATTAACTATGGCTACACCTTC. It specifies CATSRDVGDRPGSNINYGYTF.